The clone carrying this T cell receptor beta chain was observed a single time. V lost 5 bases, J lost 8 bases, and 7 bases stayed unmatched. The CDR3 is 14 residues long. Per the germline V gene, CDR1 is LNHDA and CDR2 is SQIVND (reference sequence). The data stem from a study of blood T cell repertoires in COVID-19. On the study more broadly: T cells, B-cell-depleted T cells, or PBMCs supplied cDNA or gDNA.

Produced via immunoSEQ multiplex PCR; TCRdb's table is partial and in-frame only. The sample contains about 300,000 clones, around nine tenths of which appear only once. The chain joins TRBV19 to TRBJ1-4; 8 bases are shared with TRBD1. Sequences were obtained from peripheral blood. This clonotype was sampled from a man in his 70s with acute or convalescent COVID-19. The CDR3 nucleotides read TGTGCCAGTAGTGGACAGGGAGGACGGGAAAAACTGTTTTTT. It translates to CASSGQGGREKLFF.